This TCR beta chain came from a study of shared clonotypes between healthy human individuals. Background on the study: Participating donors consisted of a couple of women and a few men aged 18 to 49.

There are 18 residues in the CDR3. CDR1 and CDR2 (germline): MNHNS, SASEGT. The ends were cut back, 2 bases at V and 1 base at J, with 15 bases in the middle. On this clone itself: Antigen unknown.

The study, taken as a whole, reports: Represented diversity, genetic and exposure-history alike, was limited by few donors.

The sequencing of unsorted PBMC DNA took place on ten immunoSEQ deep assay plates. Original handling: ImmunoSEQ supplied junction-only sequences lacking quality scores, so filtering was different. Clones were read by immunoSEQ multiplex PCR, and TCRdb kept only the in-frame ones, dropping some. V and J calls and clone size are copied from that table; D and trimming were computed from the DNA. The sample carries fewer than 700,000 clones, about 80% recorded once. What was sequenced was PBMCs. The rearrangement joins TRBV6-1 to TRBJ2-6; weak D call: TRBD1 (5 bases). The receptor was derived from a woman aged 40 to 50 in good health. Some clones in this sample may be carry-over from other donors' samples. The CDR3 sequence: CASSERQGAISGANVLTF. The CDR3 nucleotides are TGTGCCAGCAGTGAACGGCAGGGCGCGATATCTGGGGCCAACGTCCTGACTTTC.